This passage covers 27 T cell receptor beta chains from one sample sequenced in a study of neurological immune-mediated disorders. As to time point: longitudinal time-point 1 (baseline). TCRdb ran MiXCR on the 5' RACE reads and lists one entry per CDR3 protein. The data show around 71,000 distinct CDR3 sequences, roughly an eighth seen once. Input material: PBMCs. Every receptor here comes from a female donor with HTLV-1-associated myelopathy (HAM/TSP).

This clonotype was found many times. The rearrangement links TRBV20-1 to TRBJ2-1; D is unresolved. The ends were cut back, 0 bases at V and 1 base at J, with 4 bases in the middle. The CDR3 runs to 13 residues. The germline V gene has CDR1 DFQATT and CDR2 SNEGSKA (reference sequence). The CDR3 region is CSARETSYNEQFF. The CDR3, as DNA: TGCAGTGCTAGAGAAACGTCCTACAATGAGCAGTTCTTC.

Ten or more counts support this clonotype. The V call is TRBV20-1, the J call TRBJ1-6; tentative D call: TRBD1 (5 bases). The CDR3 has 17 residues. CDR1 is DFQATT and CDR2 is SNEGSKA in the germline V gene (reference sequence). The germline V and J ends were trimmed by 0 bases and 8 bases, with 20 bases remaining between them. The CDR3: CSARDLGIGVVDSPLHF. DNA of the CDR3: TGCAGTGCTAGAGATCTCGGGATAGGGGTGGTGGATTCACCCCTCCACTTT.

There are many counts of this clonotype. DNA for the CDR3: TGTGCCAGCAGTCCTCGGGTATTTGCGAGCACCGGGGAGCTGTTTTTT. Translation gives CASSPRVFASTGELFF. V gene TRBV6-1 combines with J gene TRBJ2-2; no reliable D call. The CDR3 has 16 amino acids. Germline V gene sequence: CDR1 MNHNS, CDR2 SASEGT. Between the trimmed V and J ends, which lost 5 bases and 4 bases, there was a span of 17 bases.

This clonotype has a handful of counts. The V call is TRBV12-3 or TRBV12-4, the J call TRBJ2-1; 7 nucleotides line up with TRBD1. The junction had 9 bases not matched to a gene; V was cut back by 6 bases and J by 13 bases. The CDR3 is 12 amino acids. CDR3 coding DNA: TGTGCCAGCAGGACAGGGAATGTCGGACAGTTCTTC. Translation gives CASRTGNVGQFF.

Many counts were recorded for this clonotype. The chain uses TRBV7-9 and TRBJ2-1; no firm D call. Germline V gives CDR1 SEHNR, CDR2 FQNEAQ (reference sequence). The CDR3 contains 13 residues. Trimming left V 7 bases short and J 6 bases short, with 13 bases between. The CDR3 here is CASIPDRLNEQFF. DNA for the CDR3: TGTGCCAGCATCCCAGACCGCCTCAATGAGCAGTTCTTC.

There are many counts of this clonotype. The gene calls are TRBV5-1 and TRBJ2-3; D not certain. V shed 4 bases and J shed 5 bases, with 8 bases lying between them. Germline V gene data show CDR1 as SGHRS and CDR2 as YFSETQ. This CDR3 region has 12 residues. The CDR3 coding sequence is TGCGCCAGCAGCCGGACGGGAGATACGCAGTATTTT. Encoded protein: CASSRTGDTQYF.

This clonotype was counted ten times or more. The chain couples TRBV6-1 to TRBJ2-7; D is possibly TRBD1 (6 bases). The CDR3 covers 14 residues. Germline loops: CDR1 MNHNS, CDR2 SASEGT. V lost 0 bases, J lost 3 bases, and 9 bases lay in between. CDR3 DNA sequence: TGTGCCAGCAGTGAAGCGGGGGCCCTCTACGAGCAGTACTTC. This encodes CASSEAGALYEQYF.

This clonotype has ten or more counts. V gene TRBV15 combines with J gene TRBJ2-6; the D is unclear. The CDR3 sequence is 17 residues long. The germline V gene encodes CDR1 LNHNV and CDR2 YYDKDF (reference sequence). V was pared by 2 bases and J by 0 bases, with 11 bases between. The CDR3 here is CATSRPRPLSGANVLTF. CDR3 sequence (DNA): TGTGCCACCAGCAGACCCCGCCCCCTCTCTGGGGCCAACGTCCTGACTTTC.

This clonotype was detected ten times or more. The chain has TRBV5-1 and TRBJ1-1, with TRBD1 matching over 12 bases. CDR1 and CDR2 from the germline V gene are SGHRS and YFSETQ. V shed 5 bases and J 4 bases; nucleotides not matched to a gene: 3. The CDR3 extends over 14 amino acids. CDR3 coding DNA: TGCGCCAGCAGGTCGGGACAGGGGGCCACTGAAGCTTTCTTT. Its translation is CASRSGQGATEAFF. The full variable domain, completed using reference TRBV5-1 and TRBJ1-1, is KAGVTQTPRYLIKTRGQQVTLSCSPISGHRSVSWYQQTPGQGLQFLFEYFSETQRNKGNFPGRFSGRQFSNSRSEMNVSTLELGDSALYLCASRSGQGATEAFFGQGTRLTVV.

The chain employs TRBV12-3 or TRBV12-4 and TRBJ2-7; D is uncertain. This CDR3 spans 15 amino acids. Between the trimmed V and J ends, which lost 10 bases and 7 bases, there was a span of 26 bases. The CDR3 region has the DNA TGTGCCACCGGACCCATACTGGCTCCAGTGGGGGAGCAGTACTTC. This sequence encodes CATGPILAPVGEQYF.

This clonotype was recorded many times. CDR3 nucleotides: TGTGCCAGCAGAGCCCTGACAGGGATTAACTATGGCTACACCTTC. It yields the protein CASRALTGINYGYTF. The V and J genes are TRBV6-5 and TRBJ1-2; TRBD1 aligns across 7 bases. The germline V gene encodes CDR1 MNHEY and CDR2 SVGAGI. The CDR3 sequence is 15 residues long. V trimming: 6 bases; J trimming: 1 base; junction bases outside the gene matches: 8.

There are many counts of this clonotype. The chain employs TRBV7-9 and TRBJ2-2, with D possibly being TRBD2 (6 bases). The CDR3 is made up of 14 amino acids. Trimming pared 5 bases from V and 4 bases from J, leaving 11 bases between. Per germline, CDR1 SEHNR and CDR2 FQNEAQ (reference sequence). CDR3 DNA: TGTGCCAGCAGCAGGGACTTTTTCACCGGGGAGCTGTTTTTT. It encodes CASSRDFFTGELFF.

This clonotype has just one count. The chain joins TRBV7-2 to TRBJ2-3, with 9 bases lining up with TRBD2. The germline V gene has CDR1 SGHTA and CDR2 FQGNSA. CDR3 size: 14 residues. V gave up 1 base and J gave up 13 bases; unmatched junction bases: 9. The CDR3 here is CASSLGLAVGGKYF. The CDR3 DNA sequence: TGTGCCAGCAGCTTAGGACTAGCGGTGGGGGGGAAGTATTTT.

This clonotype was seen ten or more times. This chain joins TRBV9 and TRBJ2-2; D might be TRBD2 (6 bases). The length of the CDR3 is 15 residues. V was cut by 1 base and J by 1 base, with 8 bases left in between. The V gene's germline CDR1 is SGDLS and CDR2 YYNGEE. The CDR3 DNA reads as TGTGCCAGCAGCGTATCGGGGGTGAACACCGGGGAGCTGTTTTTT. This encodes CASSVSGVNTGELFF.

The table lists this clonotype with many counts. The chain uses TRBV3-1 and TRBJ2-5; a possible D gene is TRBD2 (7 bases). Germline lookup yields CDR1 LGHDT and CDR2 YNNKEL (reference sequence). The CDR3 length is 15 residues. V lost 2 bases and J lost 7, with 17 bases in between. This CDR3 reads CASSQSQGRVRTQYF. CDR3 coding DNA: TGTGCCAGCAGCCAATCCCAGGGGAGGGTTCGGACCCAGTACTTC.

This clonotype appeared many times. This chain connects TRBV28 to TRBJ2-1; 11 nucleotides line up with TRBD2. The CDR3 length is 17 residues. CDR1 is MDHEN and CDR2 is SYDVKM in the germline V gene. Trimming removed 2 bases from V and 0 bases from J; junction bases left unmatched: 3. CDR3 nucleotide sequence: TGTGCCAGCAGTTTAGATACTAGCGGGGGCTCCTACAATGAGCAGTTCTTC. This codes for CASSLDTSGGSYNEQFF.

This clonotype was seen many times. The chain couples TRBV12-3 or TRBV12-4 to TRBJ2-1; D is uncertain. The CDR3 extends over 14 amino acids. V was shortened by 5 bases and J by 10 bases, with 18 bases between the two germline ends. The CDR3 nucleotides read TGTGCCAGCAGTCTTTACCCCCCGGCTGGGGAGCAGTTCTTC. Amino acids: CASSLYPPAGEQFF.

Worth noting for this clonotype: This may be a read error, as it is one base from a much larger clone. The chain employs TRBV7-2 and TRBJ2-4; TRBD1 agrees at 9 bases. Germline-derived CDR1 and CDR2 are SGHTA and FQGNSA. The CDR3 is 16 residues long. CDR3 bases: TGTGCCAGCAGCCCAGGGACAGGGAGAGTCAAAAACGTTCAGTACTTC. Protein product: CASSPGTGRVKNVQYF. Full variable domain (rest looked up from reference TRBV7-2 and TRBJ2-4): GAGVSQSPSNKVTEKGKDVELRCDPISGHTALYWYRQSLGQGLEFLIYFQGNSAPDKSGLPSDRFSAERTGGSVSTLTIQRTQQEDSAVYLCASSPGTGRVKNVQYFGAGTRLSVL.

This clonotype has ten or more counts. The rearrangement joins TRBV11-1 to TRBJ2-1; 8 positions agree with TRBD1. The germline V gene encodes CDR1 SGHAT and CDR2 FQDESV (reference sequence). This CDR3 is built from 13 residues. J was trimmed by 9 bases and V by 8 bases; bases with no gene match: 9. The DNA of the CDR3 is TGTGCCAGCCGGACAGGGTTCGTAGGTGAGCAGTTCTTC. Translated: CASRTGFVGEQFF.

This clonotype was detected many times. V is TRBV7-2 and J is TRBJ1-6, with D maybe TRBD1 (5 bases). Germline CDR1 is SGHTA and CDR2 is FQGNSA. V was cut by 6 bases and J by 10 bases, with 13 bases left in between. The CDR3 is 13 amino acids. The CDR3 reads CASSAEGQSPLHF. Here the CDR3 DNA reads TGTGCCAGCAGTGCGGAGGGGCAGTCACCCCTCCACTTT.

In its sample, this clonotype was seen many times. J is TRBJ2-7 and V is TRBV7-2; weak D call: TRBD1 (6 bases). Per germline, CDR1 SGHTA and CDR2 FQGNSA. Trimming removed 1 base from V and 12 bases from J, with 22 bases in between. There are 15 residues in the CDR3. In DNA, the CDR3 is TGTGCCAGCAGCTTAGTTTCAGGGGCGAGATATCACGCGTACTTC. This encodes CASSLVSGARYHAYF.

This clonotype was seen repeatedly, ten times or more. The chain combines TRBV20-1 with TRBJ2-1; D is uncertain. With 3 bases removed from V and 8 bases from J, the gap between germline ends came to 14 bases. The CDR3 extends over 13 amino acids. Germline V gene lookup returns CDR1 DFQATT and CDR2 SNEGSKA (reference sequence). CDR3 region: CSASSAALYEQFF. The DNA of the CDR3 is TGCAGTGCTAGCAGCGCGGCGCTCTATGAGCAGTTCTTC.

In its sample, this clonotype was seen a few times. This CDR3 is CASSQESAGSNQPQHF. CDR3 sequence (DNA): TGCGCCAGCAGCCAAGAGTCAGCGGGGAGCAATCAGCCCCAGCATTTT. V gene TRBV4-1 combines with J gene TRBJ1-5; D is unclear. The CDR3 runs to 16 residues. Germline assignment: CDR1 MGHRA and CDR2 YSYEKL. Trimming left V 0 bases short and J 1 base short, with 10 bases between.

The table lists this clonotype with many counts. The genes are TRBV28 and TRBJ2-3, with D tentatively TRBD2 (7 bases). Looked up from germline, CDR1 is MDHEN and CDR2 is SYDVKM. There are 16 residues in the CDR3. The germline V and J ends were trimmed by 6 bases and 2 bases, with 18 bases remaining between them. The CDR3 coding sequence is TGTGCCAGCAGCGATGCGACACGGGGGGCCACAGATACGCAGTATTTT. The encoded protein is CASSDATRGATDTQYF.

Worth noting for this clonotype: Just one base apart from a much larger clone, this may be a read error. The chain carries TRBV5-1 and TRBJ2-1, with no clear D. Germline V lookup: CDR1 SGHRS, CDR2 YFSETQ. The CDR3 loop spans 16 amino acids. V lost 4 bases, J lost 0 bases, and 14 bases lay in between. The CDR3 bases are TGCGCCAGCAGCCCCCTGGGCCATAGCTCCTACAATGAGCAGTTCTTC. Translated: CASSPLGHSSYNEQFF.

This chain joins TRBV20-1 and TRBJ2-1; the match to TRBD2 covers 7 bases. This CDR3 has 17 residues. The junction had 21 bases not matched to a gene; V was cut back by 6 bases and J by 7 bases. Germline V gives CDR1 DFQATT, CDR2 SNEGSKA (reference sequence). The CDR3 loop is CSARRTSGAGGGNEQFF. In DNA form, the CDR3 reads TGCAGTGCGCGGCGGACCAGCGGGGCCGGAGGCGGAAATGAGCAGTTCTTC.

This clonotype appeared many times. The chain employs TRBV12-5 and TRBJ2-2; the D is unclear. The CDR3 has 13 residues. V lost 0 bases and J lost 8, with 7 bases in between. The germline CDR1 and CDR2 sequences are LGHNT and FRNRAP. CDR3 DNA: TGTGCTAGTGGTTTGGTGTGGCCTGGGGAGCTGTTTTTT. Protein product: CASGLVWPGELFF.